The entry below describes one TCR beta chain. Its antigen is currently unknown. This sample is drawn from a study of T cell repertoires in cytomegalovirus infection. Study-level background: The authors relied on CMV epitopes, both recently identified HLA-C-restricted and well-studied HLA-B-restricted. CMV infection and matching HLA type were both indicated by public TCR beta signatures. Study observations and caveats: Totalled public TCR beta family frequency picked out people who carried CMV plus the relevant HLA.

The CDR3 loop spans 15 amino acids. Germline lookup yields CDR1 MNHNY and CDR2 SVGAGI (reference sequence). V trimming: 2 bases; J trimming: 1 base; junction bases outside the gene matches: 4. TCRdb itself ran the reads through MiXCR, one entry per CDR3 protein. This repertoire shows roughly 920,000 distinct CDR3 sequences, around 32% found once; its top ten account for 13%. The TCR comes from a human donor in good health (CMV status not recorded). Some clones in this sample may be carry-over from other donors' samples. The rearrangement links TRBV6-6 to TRBJ1-1, with 7 bases identical to TRBD1. The source was cultured CD8+ T cells from PBMCs, collected from culture after CMV antigen stimulation. CDR3 loop: CASSYPTGKNTEAFF. The CDR3 region has the DNA TGTGCCAGCAGTTACCCGACAGGGAAGAACACTGAAGCTTTCTTT.